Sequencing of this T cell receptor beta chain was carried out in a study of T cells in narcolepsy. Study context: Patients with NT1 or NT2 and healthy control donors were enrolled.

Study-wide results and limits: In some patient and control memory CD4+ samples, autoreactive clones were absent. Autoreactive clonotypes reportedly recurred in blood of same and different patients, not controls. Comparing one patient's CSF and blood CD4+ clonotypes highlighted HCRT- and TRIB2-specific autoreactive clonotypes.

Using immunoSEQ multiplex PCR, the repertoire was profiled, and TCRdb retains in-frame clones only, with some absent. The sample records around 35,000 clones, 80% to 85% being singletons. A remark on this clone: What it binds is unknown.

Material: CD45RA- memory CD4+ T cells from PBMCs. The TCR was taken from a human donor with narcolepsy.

The CDR3 DNA reads TGTGCCAGCAGCCCTGGGACAGGGGGAACCAAAAACATTCAGTACTTC. This translates into CASSPGTGGTKNIQYF. V usage is TRBV11-2 and J usage is TRBJ2-4; 11 positions agree with TRBD1. The CDR3 runs to 16 residues. The V gene end was trimmed by 5 bases and the J gene end by 2 bases; junction bases not matched to a gene: 5. Looked up from germline, CDR1 is SGHAT and CDR2 is FQNNGV.